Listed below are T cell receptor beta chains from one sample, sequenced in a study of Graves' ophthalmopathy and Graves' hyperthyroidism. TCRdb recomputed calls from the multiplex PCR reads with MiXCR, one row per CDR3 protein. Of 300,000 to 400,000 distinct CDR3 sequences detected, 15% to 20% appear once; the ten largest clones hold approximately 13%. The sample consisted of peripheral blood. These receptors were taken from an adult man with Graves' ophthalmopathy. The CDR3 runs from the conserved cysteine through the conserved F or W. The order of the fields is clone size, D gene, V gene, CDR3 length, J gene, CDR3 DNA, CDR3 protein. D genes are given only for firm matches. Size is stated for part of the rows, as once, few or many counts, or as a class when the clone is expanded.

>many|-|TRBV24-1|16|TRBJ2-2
TGTGCCACCAGTGATCCCCGTGGGGGCCAGACCGGGGAGCTGTTTTTT
CATSDPRGGQTGELFF
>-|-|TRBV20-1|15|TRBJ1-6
TGCAGTGCTAGGCCCCAGGGAGTTGGTGGTTCACCCCTCCACTTT
CSARPQGVGGSPLHF
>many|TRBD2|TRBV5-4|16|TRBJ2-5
TGTGCCAGCAGCTTGGGACTAGCGGGACCCCAAGAGACCCAGTACTTC
CASSLGLAGPQETQYF
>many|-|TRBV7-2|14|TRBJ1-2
TGTGCCAGCAGCTTAGGTGAACAGTACTATGGCTACACCTTC
CASSLGEQYYGYTF
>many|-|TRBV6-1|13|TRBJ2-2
TGTGCCAGCAAGGGTCGGGGCACCGGGGAGCTGTTTTTT
CASKGRGTGELFF
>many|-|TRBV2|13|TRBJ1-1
TGTGCCAGCAGTGAGGAAAAGAACACTGAAGCTTTCTTT
CASSEEKNTEAFF
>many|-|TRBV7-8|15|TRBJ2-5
TGTGCCAGCAGCCCCCCCGGGCAGAACCAAGAGACCCAGTACTTC
CASSPPGQNQETQYF
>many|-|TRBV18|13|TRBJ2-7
TGTGCCAGCTCACCCGAGGGGACCTACGAGCAGTACTTC
CASSPEGTYEQYF
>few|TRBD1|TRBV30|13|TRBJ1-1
TGTGCCTGGATGTACAGGGGGCGGACTGAAGCTTTCTTT
CAWMYRGRTEAFF
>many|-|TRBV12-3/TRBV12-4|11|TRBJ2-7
TGTGCCAGCAGAATAACGGGCGAGCAGTACTTC
CASRITGEQYF
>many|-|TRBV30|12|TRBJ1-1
TGTGCCTGGAGACCGTCGAACACTGAAGCTTTCTTT
CAWRPSNTEAFF
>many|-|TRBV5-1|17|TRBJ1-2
TGCGCCAGCAGCCCTCTAGGAAGGCGCTCGGGGAACTATGGCTACACCTTC
CASSPLGRRSGNYGYTF
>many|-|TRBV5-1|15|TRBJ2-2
TGCGCCAGCAGCTTGGGGGGCTCCACCACCGGGGAGCTGTTTTTT
CASSLGGSTTGELFF
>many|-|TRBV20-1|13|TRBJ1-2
TGCAGTGCTAGTTTCTCGGCGAACTATGGCTACACCTTC
CSASFSANYGYTF
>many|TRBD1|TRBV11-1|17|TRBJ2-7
TGTGCCAGCAGCTCAAATCCGAGAGGACAGGGAGGATACGAGCAGTACTTC
CASSSNPRGQGGYEQYF
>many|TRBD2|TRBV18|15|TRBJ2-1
TGTGCCAGCTCACCTCTGACTAGCGGAGCCAATGAGCAGTTCTTC
CASSPLTSGANEQFF
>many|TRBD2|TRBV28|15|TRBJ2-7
TGTGCCAGCAGTTCTCATAGGACTAGTCTACGCGAGCAGTACTTC
CASSSHRTSLREQYF
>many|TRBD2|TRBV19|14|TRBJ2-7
TGTGCCAGTAGTACTATCGGACTAGCGGGACGGCAGTACTTC
CASSTIGLAGRQYF
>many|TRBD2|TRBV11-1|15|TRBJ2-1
TGTGCCAGCAGCTTTCGCGGGGGTACCTACAATGAGCAGTTCTTC
CASSFRGGTYNEQFF
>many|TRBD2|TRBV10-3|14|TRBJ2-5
TGTGCCATCAGTGAAACTAGCGGTGATGAGACCCAGTACTTC
CAISETSGDETQYF
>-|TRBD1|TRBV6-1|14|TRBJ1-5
TGTGCCAGCAGTGATGGACAGGGAGCGGAGCCCCAGCATTTT
CASSDGQGAEPQHF
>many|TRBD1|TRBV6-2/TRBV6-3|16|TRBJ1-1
TGTGCCAGCAGTTCCCCAACAGGGGGTAAGCACACTGAAGCTTTCTTT
CASSSPTGGKHTEAFF
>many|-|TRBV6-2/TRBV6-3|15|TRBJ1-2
TGTGCCAGCAGTTACTCCGGGCACCTGTCCTATGGCTACACCTTC
CASSYSGHLSYGYTF
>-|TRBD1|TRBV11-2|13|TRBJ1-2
TGTGCCAGCAGCCGGACAGGCCCCTATGGCTACACCTTC
CASSRTGPYGYTF
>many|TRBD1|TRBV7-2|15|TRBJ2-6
TGTGCCAGCAGCGCGACAGGGTATGGGGCCAACGTCCTGACTTTC
CASSATGYGANVLTF
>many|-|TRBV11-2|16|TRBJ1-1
TGTGCCAGCAGCTTATTTTCGGGGGGGATGAACACTGAAGCTTTCTTT
CASSLFSGGMNTEAFF
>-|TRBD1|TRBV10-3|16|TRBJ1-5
TGTGCCATCCGATCGACAGGGGTTAGTGGCAATCAGCCCCAGCATTTT
CAIRSTGVSGNQPQHF
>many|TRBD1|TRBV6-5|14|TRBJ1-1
TGTGCCAGCATTAAACAGGGGGCGTCCACTGAAGCTTTCTTT
CASIKQGASTEAFF
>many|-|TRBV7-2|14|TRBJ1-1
TGTGCCAGCAGCACCGACCGGGGAAGCACTGAAGCTTTCTTT
CASSTDRGSTEAFF
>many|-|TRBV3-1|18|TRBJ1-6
TGTGCCAGCAGCCCCTCGGTGGGACACAGTTCCTATAATTCACCCCTCCACTTT
CASSPSVGHSSYNSPLHF
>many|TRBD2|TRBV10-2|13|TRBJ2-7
TGCGCCAGCAGGGATTTGCGGGAGGACGAGCAGTACTTC
CASRDLREDEQYF
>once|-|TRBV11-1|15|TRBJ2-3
TGTGCCAGCAGCCCAACAGGGAAGTTAGCAGATACGCAGTATTTT
CASSPTGKLADTQYF
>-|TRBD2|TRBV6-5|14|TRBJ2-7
TGTGCCAGCAGTTACGGGCGGGAGTTGGGCGAGCAGTACTTC
CASSYGRELGEQYF
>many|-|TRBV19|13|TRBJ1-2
TGTGCCAGTAGTAGGAACCTACAGAATGGCTACACCTTC
CASSRNLQNGYTF
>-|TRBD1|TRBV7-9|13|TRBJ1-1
TGTGCCAGCAGCTTACTTCAGGGGGGGCAAGCTTTCTTT
CASSLLQGGQAFF
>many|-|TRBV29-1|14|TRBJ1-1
TGCAGCGTTGAGGGGGGCGCAGGCACCACTGAAGCTTTCTTT
CSVEGGAGTTEAFF
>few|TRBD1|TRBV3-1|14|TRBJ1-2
TGTGCCAGCAGCCCGGGACAGGCAACCTATGGCTACACCTTC
CASSPGQATYGYTF